Detailed here is one T cell receptor (beta chain). Antigen unknown. These data are taken from a study of identifying expanded T cells in peripheral blood. Findings of the study overall: Technical replicates showed roughly 1.2 changed clones; roughly two weeks about 16.4; four weeks 19. Approximately two-week clone count variance significantly increased as total template count grew.

Collection occurred without any documented infections or immune events in donors. Generated by immunoSEQ multiplex PCR, the TCRdb table keeps only in-frame clones and is missing some. This sample yields 100,000 to 150,000 clones, of which more than 80% are seen a single time; 2.5% to 3.5% belongs to the top ten. The CDR3 has 12 residues. The V end lost 4 bases, the J end lost 5 bases, and 12 bases lay between the germline ends. Germline CDR1 SQVTM, CDR2 ANQGSEA. The chain employs TRBV29-1 and TRBJ2-7; D possibly corresponds to TRBD2 (6 bases). The TCR was taken from a person aged 18 to 75 in good health. Sequenced material: blood. The DNA for the CDR3 is TGCAGCGTTGTCGGAGGGTACGACGAGCAGTACTTC. It codes for CSVVGGYDEQYF.